The next 15 T cell receptor beta chains were all read from a single sample in a study of Ad26.COV2.S vaccination and SARS-CoV-2 variants. The data were produced by immunoSEQ multiplex PCR, yet TCRdb's version contains in-frame clones alone and is incomplete. In the table there are about 350,000 clones, 85% of which are singletons. Stated treatment: approximately 18 received Ad26.COV2.S at low or high dose, single or two shots; about 5 received placebo; per-sample allocation not given. All samples were drawn on day 63, counting from the first vaccine or placebo injection. Sequenced material: peripheral blood, taken in a trial of Ad26.COV2.S vaccine versus placebo. These receptors all stem from a person aged 18-60 years who received the Ad26.COV2.S COVID-19 vaccine or a placebo.

This clone was seen just once. The chain joins TRBV18 to TRBJ1-5; the match to TRBD1 covers 7 bases. Germline values: CDR1 KGHSH, CDR2 LQKENI. CDR3 length equals 17 residues. J was trimmed by 5 bases and V by 2 bases; bases with no gene match: 12. The CDR3 region is CASSPRPVTGRDQPQHF. The CDR3 DNA sequence: TGTGCCAGCTCACCAAGGCCTGTGACAGGGAGAGATCAGCCCCAGCATTTT.

The chain employs TRBV19 and TRBJ2-3, with TRBD2 matching 8 bases. The V segment lost 9 bases and the J segment 6 bases; nucleotides outside the gene matches: 11. CDR3 length: 14 amino acids. Per germline, CDR1 LNHDA and CDR2 SQIVND (reference sequence). The CDR3 loop reads CASSHGRARDTQYF. CDR3 bases: TGTGCCAGCAGTCACGGGAGGGCCAGGGATACGCAGTATTTT.

This sequence joins TRBV15 and TRBJ1-2, with 8 bases lining up with TRBD1. V gave up 2 bases and J gave up 7 bases; unmatched junction bases: 9. CDR3 length: 15 residues. CDR1 and CDR2 from the germline V gene are LNHNV and YYDKDF (reference sequence). The CDR3, as DNA: TGTGCCACCAGCAGACCCCCAGGGGGCGCGGGTGGCTACACCTTC. Translated: CATSRPPGGAGGYTF.

The gene calls are TRBV2 and TRBJ1-4; D might be TRBD1 (6 bases). There are 12 residues in the CDR3. The V gene lost 5 bases and the J gene lost 7 bases, with 8 bases spanning the gap. Germline V gene lookup returns CDR1 SNHLY and CDR2 FYNNEI. The chain's CDR3 is CASSQGGEKLFF. The DNA of the CDR3 is TGTGCCAGCAGTCAAGGGGGTGAAAAACTGTTTTTT.

CDR3 DNA: TGTGCCAGCAGTATAGCGGGAGGGAATACGCAGTATTTT. It specifies CASSIAGGNTQYF. The chain recombines TRBV6-2 or TRBV6-3 with TRBJ2-3, with TRBD2 matching 11 bases. Germline assignment: CDR1 MNHEY and CDR2 SVGEGT. The CDR3 length is 13 residues. V shed 5 bases, J shed 7 bases, and the junction held 2 bases outside the gene matches.

This clone turned up a few times. The chain joins TRBV10-1 to TRBJ1-1; D uncertain. Germline V gene lookup returns CDR1 WNHNN and CDR2 SYGVQD (reference sequence). The CDR3 contains 13 residues. The V gene lost 0 bases and the J gene lost 6 bases, with 8 bases spanning the gap. The CDR3 DNA reads TGCGCCAGCAGTGAGTCCGGGTTCCCTGAAGCTTTCTTT. Translated: CASSESGFPEAFF.

Here the CDR3 DNA reads TGTGCCAGCAGCTTCGACAGTGCTAATTCACCCCTCCACTTT. Translating it yields CASSFDSANSPLHF. The chain carries TRBV13 and TRBJ1-6, with D possibly TRBD1 on 5 matching bases. Trimming pared 3 bases from V and 6 bases from J, leaving 9 bases between. The V gene's germline CDR1 is PRHDT and CDR2 FYEKMQ (reference sequence). The CDR3 loop spans 14 amino acids.

This chain joins TRBV28 and TRBJ1-6, with TRBD1 matching 7 bases. Germline CDR1 MDHEN, CDR2 SYDVKM. With V trimmed by 2 bases and J by 14 bases, 9 bases remained unmatched. CDR3 length: 14 amino acids. The CDR3: CASSLPGTVVTLHF. CDR3 DNA: TGTGCCAGCAGTTTACCCGGGACAGTCGTCACCCTCCACTTT.

Concerning this clone itself: A read error may be the cause here, since a much bigger clone is one base away. The chain recombines TRBV7-9 with TRBJ1-2; D is unclear. V lost 3 bases and J 2 bases, leaving 4 bases between the germline ends. CDR1 and CDR2 from the germline V gene are SEHNR and FQNEAQ (reference sequence). The CDR3 totals 12 residues. This CDR3 is CASSLENYGYTF. The CDR3 coding sequence is TGTGCCAGCAGCTTGGAGAACTATGGCTACACCTTC. The whole variable domain, remainder taken from reference TRBV7-9 and TRBJ1-2, is DTGVSQNPRHKITKRGQNVTFRCDPISEHNRLYWYRQTLGQGPEFLTYFQNEAQLEKSRLLSDRFSAERPKGSFSTLEIQRTEQGDSAMYLCASSLENYGYTFGSGTRLTVV.

V gene TRBV7-6 combines with J gene TRBJ2-1; TRBD2 agrees at 7 bases. From germline, CDR1 is SGHVS and CDR2 FNYEAQ. Germline trimming cut 4 bases from V and 4 bases from J; bases unmatched to any gene: 4. The CDR3 contains 14 residues. CDR3 nucleotide sequence: TGTGCCAGCAGCTCTAGCGGATTATACAATGAGCAGTTCTTC. This codes for CASSSSGLYNEQFF.

The rearrangement uses TRBV19 and TRBJ2-2, with 15 nucleotides matching TRBD2. The V gene end was trimmed by 5 bases and the J gene end by 10 bases; junction bases not matched to a gene: 8. The V gene's germline CDR1 is LNHDA and CDR2 SQIVND (reference sequence). This CDR3 region has 16 residues. The CDR3 spells CASSPWTSGRATELFF. The CDR3 nucleotides read TGTGCCAGTAGTCCGTGGACTAGCGGGAGGGCCACGGAGCTGTTTTTT.

This clone was observed a few times. The V gene is TRBV6-5, the J gene TRBJ1-2, with no clear D. The germline V gene has CDR1 MNHEY and CDR2 SVGAGI. The CDR3 is 12 residues long. Trimming removed 5 bases at V and 6 bases at J, with 10 bases between. CDR3 bases: TGTGCCAGCAGTCAACTCCGGGATGGCTACACCTTC. Translation: CASSQLRDGYTF.

The gene calls are TRBV14 and TRBJ1-2; the D is unclear. The CDR3 has 14 residues. Germline loops: CDR1 SGHDN, CDR2 FVKESK. Trimming removed 0 bases at V and 5 bases at J, with 10 bases between. CDR3 amino acids: CASSQEDWPYGYTF. The DNA of the CDR3 is TGTGCCAGCAGCCAAGAGGACTGGCCATATGGCTACACCTTC.

The V call is TRBV7-9, the J call TRBJ1-2; D is uncertain. The V and J ends lost 2 bases and 4 bases respectively, with 11 bases between them. CDR1 and CDR2 from the germline V gene are SEHNR and FQNEAQ (reference sequence). This CDR3 spans 14 amino acids. Here the CDR3 reads CASSLQQAAYGYTF. In DNA, the CDR3 is TGTGCCAGCAGCTTACAGCAGGCGGCCTATGGCTACACCTTC.

The rearrangement joins TRBV30 to TRBJ1-5, with D perhaps TRBD1 (6 bases). There are 20 residues in the CDR3. Germline values: CDR1 GTSNPN, CDR2 SVGIG (reference sequence). The V end lost 1 base, the J end lost 0 bases, and 25 bases lay between the germline ends. The DNA of the CDR3 is TGTGCCTGGAGTGGAGGGGACCGGGACACCGGGGAGGGTAGCAATCAGCCCCAGCATTTT. It translates to CAWSGGDRDTGEGSNQPQHF.